This T cell receptor beta chain stems from a study of cytomegalovirus exposure and HLA in healthy donors. Study results and caveats: An analysis was carried out later, and it reportedly showed fewer N-insertions in an Asian-associated ancestry cluster than the approximately 700-donor mean. Later analysis associated a missense DCLRE1C variant with TCR beta V- and J-gene trimming.

This CDR3 has 14 residues. Trimming took off 1 base at V and 0 bases at J, with 7 bases between the two ends. Germline values: CDR1 SGHNT, CDR2 YYREEE (reference sequence). The PCR contained 60 Vbeta and 13 Jbeta primers. The method was immunoSEQ multiplex PCR; TCRdb's version includes in-frame clones alone and lacks a portion of them. Seen here are roughly 190,000 clones, roughly 79% observed once, and the top ten hold around 1.9%. Points on this clone: What it recognizes is unknown.

Specimen: PBMCs. The receptor comes from a woman between 25 and 40 years old in good health and CMV-seropositive. The chain is built from TRBV5-4 and TRBJ1-2; no clear D gene. CDR3 sequence (DNA): TGTGCCAGCAGCTTGATGCAGGCTAACTATGGCTACACCTTC. Translation: CASSLMQANYGYTF.